This T cell receptor beta chain was observed in a study of chemoradiotherapy in HPV16-positive cancers. The wider study: A couple of HPV16-positive patients' cells yielded candidate HPV-specific clones and common motifs.

A remark on this clone: Its antigen remains unidentified.

Whole-study results and caveats: Candidate HPV-specific clones and E7-related TCR motifs grew in tumor during treatment.

The table came from immunoSEQ multiplex PCR; TCRdb's copy has only in-frame clones and leaves some out. The sample holds about 4,400 clones, 72% seen once. Repertoires were sampled repeatedly during chemoradiotherapy. In germline, CDR1 is MNHNS, CDR2 SASEGT. The CDR3 runs to 14 residues. V shed 4 bases and J 6 bases; nucleotides not matched to a gene: 6. The sequence was obtained from a human donor with HPV-associated anogenital cancer. The chain uses TRBV6-1 and TRBJ2-1; 7 bases align to TRBD1. The sample here was tumor tissue, taken from a patient who underwent chemoradiotherapy. CDR3 coding DNA: TGTGCCAGCAGTGGTGACAGGGCGAGCAATGAGCAGTTCTTC. It translates to CASSGDRASNEQFF.